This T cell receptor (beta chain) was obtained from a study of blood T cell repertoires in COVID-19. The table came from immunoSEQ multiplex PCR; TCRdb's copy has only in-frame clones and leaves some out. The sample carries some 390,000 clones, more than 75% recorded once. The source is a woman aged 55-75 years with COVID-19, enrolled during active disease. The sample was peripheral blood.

The chain's CDR3 is CASSAGVVSGNTIYF. The CDR3 DNA reads as TGTGCCAGCAGTGCGGGAGTAGTATCTGGAAACACCATATATTTT. The V call is TRBV2, the J call TRBJ1-3; D not certain. This CDR3 comprises 15 residues. CDR1 and CDR2 (germline): SNHLY, FYNNEI. Trimming took 4 bases from V and 1 from J, leaving 11 bases between them.